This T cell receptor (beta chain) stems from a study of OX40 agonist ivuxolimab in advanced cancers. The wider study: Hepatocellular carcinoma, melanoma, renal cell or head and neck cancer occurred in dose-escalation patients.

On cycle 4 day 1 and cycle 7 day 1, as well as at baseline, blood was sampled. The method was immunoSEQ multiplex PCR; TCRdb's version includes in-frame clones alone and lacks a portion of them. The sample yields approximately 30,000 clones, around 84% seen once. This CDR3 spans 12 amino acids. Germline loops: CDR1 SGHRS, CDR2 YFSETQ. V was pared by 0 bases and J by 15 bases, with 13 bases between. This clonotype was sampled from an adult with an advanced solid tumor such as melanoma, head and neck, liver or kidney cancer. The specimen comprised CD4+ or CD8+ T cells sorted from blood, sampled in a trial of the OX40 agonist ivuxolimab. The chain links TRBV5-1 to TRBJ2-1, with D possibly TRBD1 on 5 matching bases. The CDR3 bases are TGCGCCAGCAGCTTGGAGGTGGACAATTGGTTCTTC. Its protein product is CASSLEVDNWFF.